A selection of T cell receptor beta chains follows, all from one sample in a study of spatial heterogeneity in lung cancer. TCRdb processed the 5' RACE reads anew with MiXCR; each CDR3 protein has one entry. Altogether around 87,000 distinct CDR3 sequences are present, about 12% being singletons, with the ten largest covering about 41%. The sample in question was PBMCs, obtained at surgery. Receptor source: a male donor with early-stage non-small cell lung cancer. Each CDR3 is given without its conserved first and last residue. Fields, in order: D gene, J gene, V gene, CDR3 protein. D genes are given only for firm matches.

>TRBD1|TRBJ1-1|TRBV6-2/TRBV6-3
ASSPDRTGGNTEAF
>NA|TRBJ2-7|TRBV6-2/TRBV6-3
ASRPQGKGAYEQY
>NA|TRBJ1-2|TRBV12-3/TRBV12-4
ASSLAGTSGGYT
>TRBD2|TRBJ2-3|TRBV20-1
SARIRAGRTDTQY
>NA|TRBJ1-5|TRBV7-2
ASSYEGDSNQPQH
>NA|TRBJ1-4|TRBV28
ASSLGGKTNEKLF
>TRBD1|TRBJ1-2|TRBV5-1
ASSSDPGTADGYT
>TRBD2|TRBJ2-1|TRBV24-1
ATSAGTSGGYNEQF
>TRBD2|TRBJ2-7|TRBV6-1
ASSEENTRTRYEQY
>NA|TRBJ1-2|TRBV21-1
ASSRAGLRNYGYT
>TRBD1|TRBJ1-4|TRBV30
AWSSYDRGFRNEKLF
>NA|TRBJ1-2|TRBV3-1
ASSQDGQTFYGYT
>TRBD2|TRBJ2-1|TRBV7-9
ASSPSLAGGTSYNEQF
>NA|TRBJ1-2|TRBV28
AILTDASGYT
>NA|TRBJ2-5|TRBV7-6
ASSPRQETQY
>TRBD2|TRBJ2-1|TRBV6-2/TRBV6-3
ASNAILTSGRGNEQF
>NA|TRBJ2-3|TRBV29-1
SVLWADTQY
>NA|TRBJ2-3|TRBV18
ASSPTGGENTQY
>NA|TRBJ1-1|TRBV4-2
ASSQNRAAF
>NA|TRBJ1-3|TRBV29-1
SPGNTIY
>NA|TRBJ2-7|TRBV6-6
ASSYSQGGQY
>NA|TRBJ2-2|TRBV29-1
SETGAGVSNTGELF
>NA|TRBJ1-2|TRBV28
ASSLSREGYGYT
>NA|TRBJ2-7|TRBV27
ASSLGPRRGAYEQY
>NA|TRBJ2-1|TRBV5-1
ASSQPQTNEQF
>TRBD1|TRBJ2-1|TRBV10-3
AARAGDRVNEQF
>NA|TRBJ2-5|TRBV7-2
ASSLGHLGTQY
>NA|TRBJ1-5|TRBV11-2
ASSLDPSRVQPQH
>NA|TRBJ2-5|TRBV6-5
ASSYFGGQETQY
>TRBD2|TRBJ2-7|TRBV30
AWGAGTGTTYEQY
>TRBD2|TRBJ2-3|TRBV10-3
AIKGGLAGNTDTQY
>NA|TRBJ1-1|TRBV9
ASSVGLGTRTEAF
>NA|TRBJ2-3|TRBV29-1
SVVPGPYYTDTQY
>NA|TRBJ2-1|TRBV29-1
SVLFGGRDEQF
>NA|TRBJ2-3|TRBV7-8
ASSLARRASTDTQY
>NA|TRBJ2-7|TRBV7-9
ASSLGHSSYEQY
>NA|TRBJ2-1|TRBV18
ASSPTEYNEQF
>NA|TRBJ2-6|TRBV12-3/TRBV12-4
ASSPQGSGANVLT
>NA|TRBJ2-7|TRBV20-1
SARDLGQY
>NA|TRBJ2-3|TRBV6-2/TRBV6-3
ASTIRLGWDTQY
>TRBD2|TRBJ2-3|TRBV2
ASSERLAGTTDTQY
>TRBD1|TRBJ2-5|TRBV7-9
ASSLVQGAETQY
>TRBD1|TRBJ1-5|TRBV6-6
ATKGNGQGNQPQH
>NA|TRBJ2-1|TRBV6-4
ASSDSGGFHNEQF
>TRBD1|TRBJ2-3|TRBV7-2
ASSARTGSLADTQY
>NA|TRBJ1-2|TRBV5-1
ASSPPTDNYGYT
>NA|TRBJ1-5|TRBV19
ASSSSRQPQH
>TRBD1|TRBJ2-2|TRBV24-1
ATSELGTGGHTGELF
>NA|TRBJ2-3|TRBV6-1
ASSEFGRRSTDTQY
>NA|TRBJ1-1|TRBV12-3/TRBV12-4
ASSLGQLNTEAF
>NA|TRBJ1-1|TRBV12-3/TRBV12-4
ASSSGGTEAF
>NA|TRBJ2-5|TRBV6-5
ASSYQTGSGGETQY
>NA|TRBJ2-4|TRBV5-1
ASSLVPRAKNIQY
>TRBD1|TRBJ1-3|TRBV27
ASSQTGAGGNTIY
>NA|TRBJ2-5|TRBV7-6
ASSLGGLAETQY